The rows below give T cell receptor beta chains drawn from one sample of a study of T cells after yellow fever vaccination. Using its own MiXCR run on the 5' RACE reads, TCRdb lists one record per CDR3 protein. The sample shows 500,000 to 650,000 distinct CDR3 sequences, roughly an eighth of them seen only once. Sequenced here: PBMCs, sampled on the day of the yellow fever booster vaccination. These receptors were taken from a man aged 25-45 years who received the YFV17D yellow fever vaccine. The CDR3 runs from the conserved cysteine through the conserved F or W. The order of the fields is V gene, clone size, D gene, J gene, CDR3 DNA, CDR3 protein. D genes are given only for firm matches. Only some rows state a clone size, as once, few, many or a class for expanded clones.

v_call: TRBV20-1; clone_size: .; d_call: TRBD2; j_call: TRBJ2-1; cdr3_nt: TGCAGTGCTAGCGGGAGGACCTCCAGGGATGAGCAGTTCTTC; cdr3_aa: CSASGRTSRDEQFF
v_call: TRBV6-1; clone_size: .; d_call: .; j_call: TRBJ2-2; cdr3_nt: TGTGCCAGCATCCTAACCGGGACGCGAACCGGGGAGCTGTTTTTT; cdr3_aa: CASILTGTRTGELFF
v_call: TRBV27; clone_size: .; d_call: .; j_call: TRBJ2-7; cdr3_nt: TGTGCCAGCAGTGCGGACAGCATGTACGAGCAGTACTTC; cdr3_aa: CASSADSMYEQYF
v_call: TRBV11-3; clone_size: .; d_call: .; j_call: TRBJ1-1; cdr3_nt: TGTGCCAGCAGCTTACGGGGCAGTGGCACTGAAGCTTTCTTT; cdr3_aa: CASSLRGSGTEAFF
v_call: TRBV6-4; clone_size: .; d_call: .; j_call: TRBJ1-1; cdr3_nt: TGTGCCAGCACTCCGAGGAGGGAGGGCCAGAACACTGAAGCTTTCTTT; cdr3_aa: CASTPRREGQNTEAFF
v_call: TRBV21-1; clone_size: .; d_call: .; j_call: TRBJ2-5; cdr3_nt: TGTGCCAGCAGCAAAGGGGGGGGCGGAGAGACCCAGTACTTC; cdr3_aa: CASSKGGGGETQYF
v_call: TRBV29-1; clone_size: .; d_call: TRBD1; j_call: TRBJ1-2; cdr3_nt: TGCAGCGTTGAAGCCCGGACAGGCGATGGCTACACCTTC; cdr3_aa: CSVEARTGDGYTF
v_call: TRBV24-1; clone_size: few; d_call: TRBD1; j_call: TRBJ1-1; cdr3_nt: TGTGCCACCAGTGCCCCCGGACAGGGGAACACTGAAGCTTTCTTT; cdr3_aa: CATSAPGQGNTEAFF
v_call: TRBV28; clone_size: .; d_call: .; j_call: TRBJ2-5; cdr3_nt: TGTGCCAGCAGTTTTGTCGGACGATCCCAAGAGACCCAGTACTTC; cdr3_aa: CASSFVGRSQETQYF
v_call: TRBV2; clone_size: few; d_call: .; j_call: TRBJ1-2; cdr3_nt: TGTGCCAGCAGTGAAACCAGGAACGGCTACACCTTC; cdr3_aa: CASSETRNGYTF
v_call: TRBV28; clone_size: many; d_call: TRBD1; j_call: TRBJ2-3; cdr3_nt: TGTGCCAGCAGTTTAAGGGGACAGCTTCATACGCAGTATTTT; cdr3_aa: CASSLRGQLHTQYF
v_call: TRBV27; clone_size: .; d_call: .; j_call: TRBJ2-1; cdr3_nt: TGTGCCGGGGTCGGACCTAGCTCCTACAATGAGCAGTTCTTC; cdr3_aa: CAGVGPSSYNEQFF
v_call: TRBV20-1; clone_size: few; d_call: TRBD2; j_call: TRBJ2-5; cdr3_nt: TGCAGTGCTAGGCCGTCGCGGGGGCAAGAGACCCAGTACTTC; cdr3_aa: CSARPSRGQETQYF
v_call: TRBV7-6; clone_size: .; d_call: .; j_call: TRBJ2-1; cdr3_nt: TGTGCCAGCAGCTTGAAAACATACAATGAGCAGTTCTTC; cdr3_aa: CASSLKTYNEQFF
v_call: TRBV6-1; clone_size: .; d_call: .; j_call: TRBJ1-5; cdr3_nt: TGTGCCAGCAGCCCTGACATGGAAGTTGGTATGGATCAGCCCCAGCATTTT; cdr3_aa: CASSPDMEVGMDQPQHF
v_call: TRBV28; clone_size: .; d_call: TRBD1; j_call: TRBJ2-5; cdr3_nt: TGTGCCAGCAGCGATACAGGGGTGGAGACCCAGTACTTC; cdr3_aa: CASSDTGVETQYF
v_call: TRBV7-9; clone_size: few; d_call: .; j_call: TRBJ2-1; cdr3_nt: TGTGCCAGCAGCTCAGTAAGAGAGGGAGGCAATGAGCAGTTCTTC; cdr3_aa: CASSSVREGGNEQFF
v_call: TRBV5-5; clone_size: .; d_call: .; j_call: TRBJ2-1; cdr3_nt: TGTGCCAGCAGCTTGCCAGGAGCCGGAGGGAGCTCCTACAATGAGCAGTTCTTC; cdr3_aa: CASSLPGAGGSSYNEQFF
v_call: TRBV5-1; clone_size: many; d_call: TRBD2; j_call: TRBJ2-1; cdr3_nt: TGCGCCAGCAGCTTGGGACTAGCGGGCCTTAGCTCCTACAATGAGCAGTTCTTC; cdr3_aa: CASSLGLAGLSSYNEQFF
v_call: TRBV7-8; clone_size: few; d_call: .; j_call: TRBJ2-3; cdr3_nt: TGTGCCAGCAGCACAAGGGAAAATACGCAGTATTTT; cdr3_aa: CASSTRENTQYF
v_call: TRBV23-1; clone_size: few; d_call: TRBD1; j_call: TRBJ2-3; cdr3_nt: TGCGCCAGCAGGGACAGGGATAAGGCAGATACGCAGTATTTT; cdr3_aa: CASRDRDKADTQYF
v_call: TRBV3-1; clone_size: .; d_call: .; j_call: TRBJ2-7; cdr3_nt: TGTGCCAGCAGCCAAGGTAGGGAGACCTACGAGCAGTACTTC; cdr3_aa: CASSQGRETYEQYF
v_call: TRBV4-3; clone_size: few; d_call: .; j_call: TRBJ2-3; cdr3_nt: TGCGCCAGCAGCCTCACTCGGGCCCCGGATACGCAGTATTTT; cdr3_aa: CASSLTRAPDTQYF
v_call: TRBV3-1; clone_size: .; d_call: TRBD2; j_call: TRBJ2-3; cdr3_nt: TGTGCCTTCTGTTTCTTGGGCGGGAGCGTATCCCGCACAGATACGCAGTATTTT; cdr3_aa: CAFCFLGGSVSRTDTQYF
v_call: TRBV18; clone_size: .; d_call: .; j_call: TRBJ2-1; cdr3_nt: TGTGCCAGCCAGCCGTCGTCCTACAATGAGCAGTTCTTC; cdr3_aa: CASQPSSYNEQFF
v_call: TRBV5-6; clone_size: many; d_call: .; j_call: TRBJ2-5; cdr3_nt: TGTGCCAGCAGCTTCGAGGGGACCCAGTACTTC; cdr3_aa: CASSFEGTQYF
v_call: TRBV3-1; clone_size: few; d_call: TRBD2; j_call: TRBJ2-3; cdr3_nt: TGTGCCAGCAGCCGCCGACTAGCGGGAGTCGAAGATACGCAGTATTTT; cdr3_aa: CASSRRLAGVEDTQYF
v_call: TRBV18; clone_size: .; d_call: TRBD1; j_call: TRBJ2-7; cdr3_nt: TGTGCCAGCTCACCACCGTACGACAGGGGCTACGAGCAGTACTTC; cdr3_aa: CASSPPYDRGYEQYF
v_call: TRBV6-2/TRBV6-3; clone_size: .; d_call: .; j_call: TRBJ2-4; cdr3_nt: TGTGCCAGCAGTTACGAAGGTTTTGGGGTTCCGTACTTC; cdr3_aa: CASSYEGFGVPYF
v_call: TRBV7-2; clone_size: many; d_call: .; j_call: TRBJ2-3; cdr3_nt: TGTGCCAGCAGCTTACAGACTTTCCTCGGCACAGATACGCAGTATTTT; cdr3_aa: CASSLQTFLGTDTQYF
v_call: TRBV6-5; clone_size: .; d_call: .; j_call: TRBJ1-6; cdr3_nt: TGTGCCAGCAGTTATGGTGGGGTCCTCCACTTT; cdr3_aa: CASSYGGVLHF
v_call: TRBV20-1; clone_size: .; d_call: .; j_call: TRBJ2-7; cdr3_nt: TGCAGCGTTCCGGCAGCTTACGAGCAGTACTTC; cdr3_aa: CSVPAAYEQYF
v_call: TRBV6-2/TRBV6-3; clone_size: few; d_call: .; j_call: TRBJ1-3; cdr3_nt: TGTGCCAGCAGTTACCGGACAGTGGGCAACACCATATATTTT; cdr3_aa: CASSYRTVGNTIYF
v_call: TRBV20-1; clone_size: few; d_call: .; j_call: TRBJ2-1; cdr3_nt: TGCAGTGCTACCATGAACGCCATACGTGTCAATGAGCAGTTCTTC; cdr3_aa: CSATMNAIRVNEQFF
v_call: TRBV30; clone_size: .; d_call: .; j_call: TRBJ2-1; cdr3_nt: TGTGCCTGGAGTTTTGCCTACAATGAGCAGTTCTTC; cdr3_aa: CAWSFAYNEQFF
v_call: TRBV10-2; clone_size: .; d_call: TRBD2; j_call: TRBJ2-3; cdr3_nt: TGCGCCAGCAGTGAGAGTAGCGGACTAGCGGGTACGCAGTATTTT; cdr3_aa: CASSESSGLAGTQYF
v_call: TRBV2; clone_size: .; d_call: .; j_call: TRBJ2-5; cdr3_nt: TGTGCCAGCAGTGCGGACGAGCCCCAGTACTTC; cdr3_aa: CASSADEPQYF
v_call: TRBV7-2; clone_size: many; d_call: .; j_call: TRBJ2-7; cdr3_nt: TGTGCCAGCAGCTTAGGCAATCTCGTCTCCTACGAGCAGTACTTC; cdr3_aa: CASSLGNLVSYEQYF
v_call: TRBV5-1; clone_size: many; d_call: .; j_call: TRBJ1-2; cdr3_nt: TGCGCCAGCAGCTTGGCCGAGGGGCGCCCCTATGGCTACACCTTC; cdr3_aa: CASSLAEGRPYGYTF
v_call: TRBV3-1; clone_size: few; d_call: .; j_call: TRBJ1-2; cdr3_nt: TGTGCCAGCAGCCAAGCGATTGGGGGCAGAGGCTATGGCTACACCTTC; cdr3_aa: CASSQAIGGRGYGYTF
v_call: TRBV20-1; clone_size: .; d_call: .; j_call: TRBJ2-3; cdr3_nt: TGCAGTGCCGAAAGAGGGGAGAGCACAGATACGCAGTATTTT; cdr3_aa: CSAERGESTDTQYF